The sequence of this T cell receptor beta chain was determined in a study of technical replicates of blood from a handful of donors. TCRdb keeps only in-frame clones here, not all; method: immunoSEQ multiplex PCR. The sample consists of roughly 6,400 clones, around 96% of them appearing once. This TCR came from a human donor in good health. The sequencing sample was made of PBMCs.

CDR3 loop: CASSPIDSSYNEQFF. In DNA, the CDR3 is TGCGCCAGCTCTCCCATCGACAGCTCCTACAATGAGCAGTTCTTC. The V call is TRBV10-2, the J call TRBJ2-1; possibly TRBD1 for D (5 bases). Germline V gives CDR1 WSHSY, CDR2 SAAADI. The germline V and J ends were trimmed by 8 bases and 0 bases, with 14 bases remaining between them. The CDR3 has 15 amino acids.